This T cell receptor beta chain was sequenced for a study of response to subunit inactivated influenza vaccine. This clonotype was seen a few times. The length of the CDR3 is 16 residues. Germline CDR1 SGDLS, CDR2 YYNGEE. V lost 3 bases, J lost 1 base, and 16 bases lay in between. A single record per CDR3 protein comes from TCRdb applying MiXCR to the RT-PCR reads. The data hold over 150,000 distinct CDR3 sequences, with roughly an eighth observed a single time. The sequence came from a man between 50 and 59 years old who received an inactivated influenza vaccine. Here the sequenced sample was CD8+ T cells sorted from PBMCs, taken 5 days after vaccination. The chain combines TRBV9 with TRBJ2-5, with a weak D call TRBD1 (5 bases). The CDR3: CASSGTSYGFQETQYF. Written as DNA, the CDR3 is TGTGCCAGCAGCGGGACATCTTATGGGTTCCAAGAGACCCAGTACTTC.